This is a list of T cell receptor beta chains from one sample in a study of human T cells and chemical hapten exposure. TCRdb called the RACE reads again in MiXCR, with one record for every CDR3 protein. The sample yields 250,000 or so distinct CDR3 sequences, 7.5% to 9% seen once. Sequencing used whole blood, obtained in connection with sensitization to the hapten diphenylcyclopropenone (DPC). These receptors were obtained from a young man with alopecia areata. Some clones in this sample may be carry-over from other donors' samples. Both conserved end residues are part of each CDR3. A D gene is named only where the DNA matches it firmly. Clone size, where shown, is once, few, many, or a class for clones that have expanded.

d_call j_call clone_size v_call cdr3_nt cdr3_aa
TRBD1 TRBJ2-3 many TRBV24-1 TGTGCCACCAGTGATACCGGGACAGAAGGGCCCACGCAGTATTTT CATSDTGTEGPTQYF
. TRBJ2-1 few TRBV20-1 TGCAGTGCTACCCCTAGTACATCCTACAATGAGCAGTTCTTC CSATPSTSYNEQFF
TRBD1 TRBJ1-2 . TRBV6-5 TGTGCCAGCAGGCCTACAGGGGGGGTTTTATATGGCTACACCTTC CASRPTGGVLYGYTF
. TRBJ2-5 few TRBV6-2/TRBV6-3 TGTGCCAGCAGTTACGGCGAGTACCAAGAGACCCAGTACTTC CASSYGEYQETQYF
. TRBJ2-7 . TRBV4-3 TGCGCCAGCAGCCAAGAGGGGACGGTCGCGTACGAGCAGTACTTC CASSQEGTVAYEQYF
TRBD1 TRBJ2-2 . TRBV2 TGTGCCAGCAGTGTACAGGGGGCAGACACCGGGGAGCTGTTTTTT CASSVQGADTGELFF
. TRBJ1-3 many TRBV3-1 TGTGCCAGCAGCCTTCCGGACGCGGGCTCTGGAAACACCATATATTTT CASSLPDAGSGNTIYF
. TRBJ1-1 . TRBV9 TGTGCCAGCAGCGTCGAAGTCAGGAACACTGAAGCTTTCTTT CASSVEVRNTEAFF
. TRBJ2-2 many TRBV9 TGTGCCAGCACGATTTTATCGGGGGGCGGGGACACCGGGGAGCTGTTTTTT CASTILSGGGDTGELFF
. TRBJ2-5 . TRBV7-9 TGTGCCAGCACGCCGGTGGGGGTTCGAGAGACCCAGTACTTC CASTPVGVRETQYF
. TRBJ1-5 few TRBV7-2 TGTGCCAGCAGCTTCTACCAGGGTAGCAATCAGCCCCAGCATTTT CASSFYQGSNQPQHF
. TRBJ1-4 . TRBV20-1 TGCAGTGCTAGAGATCCGGCGGGATCGGCTAATGAAAAACTGTTTTTT CSARDPAGSANEKLFF
. TRBJ1-5 few TRBV7-9 TGTGCCAGCAGCTTAGGGGGCACAGGAAGGCGGGAAGGCAATCAGCCCCAGCATTTT CASSLGGTGRREGNQPQHF
. TRBJ1-2 few TRBV28 TGTGCCAGCAGCCGTGACAGGCCGTCCCGAAATCTTAACTATGGCTACACCTTC CASSRDRPSRNLNYGYTF
. TRBJ2-1 few TRBV20-1 TGCAGTGCGCCTTTGCTGGGGGATGAGCAGTTCTTC CSAPLLGDEQFF
. TRBJ2-6 few TRBV7-3 TGTGCCAGCAGTCCCGACGGCTCTGGGGCCAACGTCCTGACTTTC CASSPDGSGANVLTF
. TRBJ2-7 . TRBV5-1 TGCGCCAGCAGCTTAACGACAGGAAGCTCCTACGAGCAGTACTTC CASSLTTGSSYEQYF
. TRBJ2-3 few TRBV4-3 TGCGCCAGCAGCCAAGGCGAACAGAATACGCAGTATTTT CASSQGEQNTQYF
. TRBJ1-5 few TRBV12-3/TRBV12-4 TGTGCCAGCAGTTTTAAGGAGGGTCTACAGCCCCAGCATTTT CASSFKEGLQPQHF
. TRBJ1-2 few TRBV29-1 TGCAGCGTCACCGCCCCGAAGTCGAGGGGCTACACCTTC CSVTAPKSRGYTF
. TRBJ2-1 few TRBV7-9 TGTGCCAGCAGCTTTGACAACCACAATGAGCAGTTCTTC CASSFDNHNEQFF
. TRBJ1-1 many TRBV2 TGTGCCACCAGTACCCGAATGAACACTGAAGCTTTCTTT CATSTRMNTEAFF
. TRBJ2-3 . TRBV5-1 TGCGCCAGCAGCTTAGGACAGACCCGGGATACGCAGTATTTT CASSLGQTRDTQYF
. TRBJ2-7 few TRBV4-1 TGCGCCAGCAGCCTCTGGGACGGGAGCTCCTACGAGCAGTACTTC CASSLWDGSSYEQYF
. TRBJ2-2 few TRBV5-1 TGCGCCAGCAGCCTCGGGACACCTAACACCGGGGAGCTGTTTTTT CASSLGTPNTGELFF
TRBD2 TRBJ2-5 . TRBV10-3 TGTGCCATCAGTGAGTCCCCAGCTAGCGGGGGGACACAAGAGACCCAGTACTTC CAISESPASGGTQETQYF
. TRBJ1-1 many TRBV21-1 TGTGCCAGCAGAAACCGCACGGAGGACACTGAAGCTTTCTTT CASRNRTEDTEAFF
. TRBJ2-1 . TRBV9 TGTGCCAGCAGCGTAGTGAAGGACATAGTTTACAATGAGCAGTTCTTC CASSVVKDIVYNEQFF
. TRBJ1-2 few TRBV14 TGTGCCAGCAGCCACCACTACAACTATGGCTACACCTTC CASSHHYNYGYTF
TRBD1 TRBJ1-3 many TRBV27 TGTGCCAGCAGTTTATCAGGGACAGGGCACTCTGGAAACACCATATATTTT CASSLSGTGHSGNTIYF
TRBD2 TRBJ2-3 few TRBV4-2 TGTGCCAGCAGCCAAGATCCGAGCGGGGGGCTAGATACGCAGTATTTT CASSQDPSGGLDTQYF
. TRBJ1-2 . TRBV6-5 TGTGCCAGCTGGAGGAGGGGAGATGGCTACACCTTC CASWRRGDGYTF
. TRBJ2-2 . TRBV2 TGTGCCAGCTCACAGGGTTATTTAACCGGGGAGCTGTTTTTT CASSQGYLTGELFF
. TRBJ1-6 . TRBV10-3 TGTGCCATCAGTGAGAGTGAGGGAGTGGGTTCACCCCTCCACTTT CAISESEGVGSPLHF
TRBD1 TRBJ1-5 . TRBV6-2/TRBV6-3 TGTGCCAGCAGTTACCCGACAGGGGGCCCAGTTCTCAATCAGCCCCAGCATTTT CASSYPTGGPVLNQPQHF
. TRBJ1-5 many TRBV18 TGTGCCAGCTCATTCTCAGGGGAACAGCCCCAGCATTTT CASSFSGEQPQHF
. TRBJ2-7 many TRBV6-5 TGTGCCAGCAGAGGGTGGACTAAGGAGCAGTACTTC CASRGWTKEQYF
. TRBJ1-1 . TRBV27 TGTGCCAGCACAGGGCGGGACACTGAAGCTTTCTTT CASTGRDTEAFF
. TRBJ1-1 . TRBV4-2 TGTGCCAGCAGCCAAGGAAGGTTGGGTGGGAATATGAACACTGAAGCTTTCTTT CASSQGRLGGNMNTEAFF
. TRBJ1-4 few TRBV6-2/TRBV6-3 TGTGCCAGCAGTTACCGGATTTCTAATGAAAAACTGTTTTTT CASSYRISNEKLFF
. TRBJ2-1 few TRBV20-1 TGCAGTGCTCTACGGACAGAGACAAACAATGAGCAGTTCTTC CSALRTETNNEQFF
TRBD1 TRBJ1-2 . TRBV29-1 TGCAGCGGAAGGGACAGGGAGATCTATGGCTACACCTTC CSGRDREIYGYTF
. TRBJ1-1 few TRBV18 TGTGCCAGCTCTCCGACAGGTTCGGGTAACACTGAAGCTTTCTTT CASSPTGSGNTEAFF
. TRBJ1-1 . TRBV28 TGTGCCAGCAGTCCACACTCGACAGTGAACACTGAAGCTTTCTTT CASSPHSTVNTEAFF
. TRBJ2-3 many TRBV4-1 TGCGCCAGCAGCCCCGCCTGGGGCGACACAGATACGCAGTATTTT CASSPAWGDTDTQYF
. TRBJ1-5 . TRBV4-1 TGCGCCAGCAGCCAATTTACAGGGTTTCGGAATCAGCCCCAGCATTTT CASSQFTGFRNQPQHF
. TRBJ2-5 few TRBV7-9 TGTGCCAGCAGCCCCTGGACCCCCGGTAAAGAGACCCAGTACTTC CASSPWTPGKETQYF
. TRBJ1-6 few TRBV5-6 TGTGCCAGCAGAAACGCCGGGGGGGCCGGGGAACCCCTCCACTTT CASRNAGGAGEPLHF
TRBD1 TRBJ2-7 . TRBV29-1 TGCAGCGGGGCCGGGACAGGAGGCTACGAGCAGTACTTC CSGAGTGGYEQYF
. TRBJ1-3 . TRBV18 TGTGCCAGCTCACCATCCACTGACAGAAGCTCTGGAAACACCATATATTTT CASSPSTDRSSGNTIYF
. TRBJ2-3 . TRBV4-2 TGTGCCAGCAGCCATGGAGCGGATACGCAGTATTTT CASSHGADTQYF
TRBD1 TRBJ1-4 few TRBV7-2 TGTGCCAGCAGCTACTCAGGGGGTTGGTTGGAAAAACTGTTTTTT CASSYSGGWLEKLFF
TRBD1 TRBJ2-1 many TRBV2 TGTGCCAGCAGGGACAGGATCGTCCACAATGAGCAGTTCTTC CASRDRIVHNEQFF